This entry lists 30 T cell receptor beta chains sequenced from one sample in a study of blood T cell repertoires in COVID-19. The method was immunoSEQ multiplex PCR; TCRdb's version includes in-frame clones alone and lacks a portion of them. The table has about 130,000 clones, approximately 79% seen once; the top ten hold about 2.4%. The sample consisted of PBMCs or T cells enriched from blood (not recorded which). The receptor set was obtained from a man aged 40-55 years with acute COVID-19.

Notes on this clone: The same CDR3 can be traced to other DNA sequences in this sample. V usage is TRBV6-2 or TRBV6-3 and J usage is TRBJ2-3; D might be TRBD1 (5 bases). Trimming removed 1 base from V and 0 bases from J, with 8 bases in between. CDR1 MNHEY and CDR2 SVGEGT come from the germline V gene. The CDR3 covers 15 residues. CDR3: CASSYLAGSTDTQYF. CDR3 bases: TGTGCCAGCAGTTACTTGGCAGGGAGCACAGATACGCAGTATTTT.

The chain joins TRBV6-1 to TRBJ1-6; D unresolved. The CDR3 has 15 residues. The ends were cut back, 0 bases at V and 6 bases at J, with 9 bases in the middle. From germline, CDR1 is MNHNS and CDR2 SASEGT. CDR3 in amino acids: CASSEAPGTNSPLHF. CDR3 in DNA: TGTGCCAGCAGTGAAGCGCCGGGAACTAATTCACCCCTCCACTTT.

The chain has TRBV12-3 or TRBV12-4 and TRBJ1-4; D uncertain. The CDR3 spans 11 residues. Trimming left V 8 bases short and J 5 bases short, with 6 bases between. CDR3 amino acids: CASGENEKLFF. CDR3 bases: TGTGCCAGCGGGGAGAATGAAAAACTGTTTTTT.

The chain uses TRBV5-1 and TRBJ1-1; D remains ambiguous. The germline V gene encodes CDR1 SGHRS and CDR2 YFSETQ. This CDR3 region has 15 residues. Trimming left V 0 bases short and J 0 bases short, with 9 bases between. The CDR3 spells CASSLAVGVNTEAFF. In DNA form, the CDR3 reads TGCGCCAGCAGCTTGGCCGTGGGCGTGAACACTGAAGCTTTCTTT.

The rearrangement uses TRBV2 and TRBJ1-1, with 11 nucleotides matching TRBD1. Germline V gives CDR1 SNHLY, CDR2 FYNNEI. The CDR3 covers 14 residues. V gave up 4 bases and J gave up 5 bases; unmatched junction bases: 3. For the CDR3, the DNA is TGTGCCAGCAGTGGGACAGGGGGCGCGACTGAAGCTTTCTTT. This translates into CASSGTGGATEAFF.

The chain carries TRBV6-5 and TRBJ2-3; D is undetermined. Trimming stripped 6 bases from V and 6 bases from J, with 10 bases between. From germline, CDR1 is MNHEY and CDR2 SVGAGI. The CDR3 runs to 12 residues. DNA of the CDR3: TGTGCCAGCAGGGTCACGGTGGATACGCAGTATTTT. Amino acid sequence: CASRVTVDTQYF.

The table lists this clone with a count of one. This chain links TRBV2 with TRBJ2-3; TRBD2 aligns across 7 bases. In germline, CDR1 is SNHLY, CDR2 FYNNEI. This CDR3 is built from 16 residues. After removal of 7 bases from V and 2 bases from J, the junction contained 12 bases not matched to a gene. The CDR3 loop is CASTRTRGPVTDTQYF. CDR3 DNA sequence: TGTGCCAGCACCCGGACTAGAGGACCTGTCACAGATACGCAGTATTTT.

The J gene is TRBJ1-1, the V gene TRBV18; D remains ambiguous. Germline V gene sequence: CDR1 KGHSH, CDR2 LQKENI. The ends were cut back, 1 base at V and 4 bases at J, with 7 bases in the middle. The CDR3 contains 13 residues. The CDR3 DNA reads TGTGCCAGCTCACCACTGGGCACCACTGAAGCTTTCTTT. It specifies CASSPLGTTEAFF. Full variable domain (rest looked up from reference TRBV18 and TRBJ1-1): NAGVMQNPRHLVRRRGQEARLRCSPMKGHSHVYWYRQLPEEGLKFMVYLQKENIIDESGMPKERFSAEFPKEGPSILRIQQVVRGDSAAYFCASSPLGTTEAFFGQGTRLTVV.

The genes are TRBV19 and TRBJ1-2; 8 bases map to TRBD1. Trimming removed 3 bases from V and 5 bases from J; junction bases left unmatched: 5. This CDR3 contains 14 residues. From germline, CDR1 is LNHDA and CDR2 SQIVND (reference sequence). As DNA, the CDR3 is TGTGCCAGTAGTATTCCAGGGGGCGGATATGGCTACACCTTC. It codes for CASSIPGGGYGYTF. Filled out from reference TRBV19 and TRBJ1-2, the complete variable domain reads DGGITQSPKYLFRKEGQNVTLSCEQNLNHDAMYWYRQDPGQGLRLIYYSQIVNDFQKGDIAEGYSVSREKKESFPLTVTSAQKNPTAFYLCASSIPGGGYGYTFGSGTRLTVV.

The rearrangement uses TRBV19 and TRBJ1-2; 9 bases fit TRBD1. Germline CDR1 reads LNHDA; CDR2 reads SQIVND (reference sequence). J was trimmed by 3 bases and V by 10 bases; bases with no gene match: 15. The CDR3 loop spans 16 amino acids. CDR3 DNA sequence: TGTGCCACCTTGTCCCGGGACAGGGATCTATACTATGGCTACACCTTC. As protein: CATLSRDRDLYYGYTF.

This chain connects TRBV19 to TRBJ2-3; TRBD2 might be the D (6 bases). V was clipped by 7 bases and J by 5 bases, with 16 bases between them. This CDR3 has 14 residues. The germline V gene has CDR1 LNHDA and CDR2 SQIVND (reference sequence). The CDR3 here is CASNRDHGGDTQYF. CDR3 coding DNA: TGTGCCAGTAATAGGGACCACGGGGGAGATACGCAGTATTTT.

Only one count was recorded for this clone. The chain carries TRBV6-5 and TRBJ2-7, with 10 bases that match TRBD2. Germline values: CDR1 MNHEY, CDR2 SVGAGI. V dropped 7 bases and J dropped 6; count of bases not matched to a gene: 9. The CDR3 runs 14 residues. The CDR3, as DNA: TGTGCCAGCACCCTACTAGCGGGGTTCGGCGAGCAGTACTTC. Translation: CASTLLAGFGEQYF.

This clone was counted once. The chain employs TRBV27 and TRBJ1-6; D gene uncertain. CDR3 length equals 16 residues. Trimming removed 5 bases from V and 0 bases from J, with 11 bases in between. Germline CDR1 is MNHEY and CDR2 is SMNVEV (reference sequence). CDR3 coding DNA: TGTGCCAGCAGTCCGCGGGCGGACTCCTATAATTCACCCCTCCACTTT. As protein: CASSPRADSYNSPLHF.

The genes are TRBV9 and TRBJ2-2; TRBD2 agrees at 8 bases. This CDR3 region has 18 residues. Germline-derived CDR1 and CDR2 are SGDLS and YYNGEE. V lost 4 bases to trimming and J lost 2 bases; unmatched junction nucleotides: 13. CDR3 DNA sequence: TGTGCCAGCAGCCTCCGGGGAGCGGGAGTCGCCAACACCGGGGAGCTGTTTTTT. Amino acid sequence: CASSLRGAGVANTGELFF.

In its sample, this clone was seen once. The chain's CDR3 is CASSQDGTGGHETQYF. The DNA for the CDR3 is TGTGCCAGCAGCCAAGATGGAACGGGGGGGCATGAGACCCAGTACTTC. The V and J genes are TRBV3-1 (or the pseudogene TRBV3-2) and TRBJ2-5; TRBD2 matches at 8 bases. There are 16 residues in the CDR3. The germline CDR1 and CDR2 sequences are LGHDT and YNNKEL (reference sequence). Germline trimming cut 0 bases from V and 5 bases from J; bases unmatched to any gene: 8.

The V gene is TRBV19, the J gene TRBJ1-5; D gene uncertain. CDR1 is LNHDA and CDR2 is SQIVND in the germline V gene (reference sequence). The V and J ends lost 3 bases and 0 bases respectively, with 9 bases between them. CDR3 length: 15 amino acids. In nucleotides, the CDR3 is TGTGCCAGTAGTATGAGGGTCCATAGCAATCAGCCCCAGCATTTT. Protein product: CASSMRVHSNQPQHF.

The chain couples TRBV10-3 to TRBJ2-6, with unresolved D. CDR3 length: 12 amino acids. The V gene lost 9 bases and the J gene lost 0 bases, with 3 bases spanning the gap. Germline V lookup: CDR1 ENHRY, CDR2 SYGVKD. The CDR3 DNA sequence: TGTGCCATATACTCTGGGGCCAACGTCCTGACTTTC. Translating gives CAIYSGANVLTF.

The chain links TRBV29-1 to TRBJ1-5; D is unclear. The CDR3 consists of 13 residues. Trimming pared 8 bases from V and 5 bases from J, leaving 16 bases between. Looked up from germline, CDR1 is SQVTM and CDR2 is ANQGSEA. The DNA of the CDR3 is TGCAGCCTTGCCAGATTTTTGGATCAGCCCCAGCATTTT. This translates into CSLARFLDQPQHF.

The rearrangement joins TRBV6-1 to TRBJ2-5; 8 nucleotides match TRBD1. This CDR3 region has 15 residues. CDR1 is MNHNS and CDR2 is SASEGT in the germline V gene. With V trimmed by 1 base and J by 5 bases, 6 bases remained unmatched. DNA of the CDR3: TGTGCCAGCAGTGAAGGGGCAGGGGGCCGGGAGACCCAGTACTTC. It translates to CASSEGAGGRETQYF.

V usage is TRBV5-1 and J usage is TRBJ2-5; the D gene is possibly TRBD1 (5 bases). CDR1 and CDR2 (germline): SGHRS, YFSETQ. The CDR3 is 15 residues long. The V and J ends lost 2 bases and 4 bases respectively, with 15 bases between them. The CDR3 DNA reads TGCGCCAGCAGCTTCCGGCAGTTTCAGGGAGAGACCCAGTACTTC. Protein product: CASSFRQFQGETQYF.

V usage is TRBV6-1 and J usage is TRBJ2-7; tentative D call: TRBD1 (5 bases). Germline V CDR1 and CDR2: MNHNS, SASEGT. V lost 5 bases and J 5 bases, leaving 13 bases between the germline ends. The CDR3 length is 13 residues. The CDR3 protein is CASSFDSPNEQYF. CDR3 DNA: TGTGCCAGCAGTTTTGACAGTCCCAACGAGCAGTACTTC.

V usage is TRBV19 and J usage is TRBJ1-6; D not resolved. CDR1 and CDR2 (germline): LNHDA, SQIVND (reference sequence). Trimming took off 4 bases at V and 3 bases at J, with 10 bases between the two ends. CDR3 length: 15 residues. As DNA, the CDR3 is TGTGCCAGTAGTAGAGGTCCCGACTATAATTCACCCCTCCACTTT. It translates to CASSRGPDYNSPLHF.

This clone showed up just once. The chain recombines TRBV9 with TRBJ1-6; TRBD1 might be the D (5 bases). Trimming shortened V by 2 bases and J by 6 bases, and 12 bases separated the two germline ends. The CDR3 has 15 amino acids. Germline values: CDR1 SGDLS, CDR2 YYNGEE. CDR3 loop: CASSVTGVFNSPLHF. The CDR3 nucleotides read TGTGCCAGCAGCGTGACGGGGGTTTTTAATTCACCCCTCCACTTT.

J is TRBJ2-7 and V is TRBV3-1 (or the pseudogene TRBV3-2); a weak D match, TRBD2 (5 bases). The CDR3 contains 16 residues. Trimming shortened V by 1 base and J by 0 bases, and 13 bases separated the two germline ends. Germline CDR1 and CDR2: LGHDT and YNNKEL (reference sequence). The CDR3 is CASSQGHGVFSYEQYF. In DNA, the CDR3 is TGTGCCAGCAGCCAAGGACACGGGGTTTTCTCCTACGAGCAGTACTTC.

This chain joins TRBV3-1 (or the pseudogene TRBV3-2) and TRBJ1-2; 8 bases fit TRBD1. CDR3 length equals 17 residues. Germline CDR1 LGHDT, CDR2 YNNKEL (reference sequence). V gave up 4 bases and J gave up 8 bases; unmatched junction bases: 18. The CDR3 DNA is TGTGCCAGCAGCCGAAAAAGAACCGCCGCAGGGGGCGGGGGCTACACCTTC. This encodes CASSRKRTAAGGGGYTF.

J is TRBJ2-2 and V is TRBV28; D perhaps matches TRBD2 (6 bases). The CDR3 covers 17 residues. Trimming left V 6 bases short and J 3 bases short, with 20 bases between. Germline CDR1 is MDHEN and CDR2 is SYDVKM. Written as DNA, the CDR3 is TGTGCCAGCAGCCCCTCGTCGGGAGTTCCTCACACCGGGGAGCTGTTTTTT. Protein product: CASSPSSGVPHTGELFF.

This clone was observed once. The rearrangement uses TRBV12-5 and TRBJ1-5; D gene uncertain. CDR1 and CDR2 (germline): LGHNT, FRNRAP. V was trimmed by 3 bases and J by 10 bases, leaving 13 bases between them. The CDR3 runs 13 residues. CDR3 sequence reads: CASGFDTASPQHF. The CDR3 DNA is TGTGCTAGTGGTTTTGACACCGCCTCACCCCAGCATTTT. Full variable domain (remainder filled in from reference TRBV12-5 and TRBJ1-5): DARVTQTPRHKVTEMGQEVTMRCQPILGHNTVFWYRQTMMQGLELLAYFRNRAPLDDSGMPKDRFSAEMPDATLATLKIQPSEPRDSAVYFCASGFDTASPQHFGDGTRLSIL.

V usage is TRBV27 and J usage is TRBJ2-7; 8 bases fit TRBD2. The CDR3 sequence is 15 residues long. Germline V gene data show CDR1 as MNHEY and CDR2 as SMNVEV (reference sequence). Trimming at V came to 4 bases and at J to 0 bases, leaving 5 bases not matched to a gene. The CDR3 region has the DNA TGTGCCAGCAGTTCTAGCGGGCTTCCCTCCTACGAGCAGTACTTC. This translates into CASSSSGLPSYEQYF.

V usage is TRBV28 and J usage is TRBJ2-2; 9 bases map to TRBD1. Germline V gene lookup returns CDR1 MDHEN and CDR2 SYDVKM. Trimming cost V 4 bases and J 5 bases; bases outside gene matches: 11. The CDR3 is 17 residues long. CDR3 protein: CASSSNTGTGWTGELFF. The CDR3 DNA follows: TGTGCCAGCAGTTCGAATACCGGGACAGGGTGGACCGGGGAGCTGTTTTTT.

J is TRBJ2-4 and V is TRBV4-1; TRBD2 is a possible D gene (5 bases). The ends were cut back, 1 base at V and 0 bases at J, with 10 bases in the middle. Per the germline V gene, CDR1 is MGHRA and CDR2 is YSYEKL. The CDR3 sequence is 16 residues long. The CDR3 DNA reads TGCGCCAGCAGCCAAGGAGAAGGACTAGCCAAAAACATTCAGTACTTC. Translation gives CASSQGEGLAKNIQYF.